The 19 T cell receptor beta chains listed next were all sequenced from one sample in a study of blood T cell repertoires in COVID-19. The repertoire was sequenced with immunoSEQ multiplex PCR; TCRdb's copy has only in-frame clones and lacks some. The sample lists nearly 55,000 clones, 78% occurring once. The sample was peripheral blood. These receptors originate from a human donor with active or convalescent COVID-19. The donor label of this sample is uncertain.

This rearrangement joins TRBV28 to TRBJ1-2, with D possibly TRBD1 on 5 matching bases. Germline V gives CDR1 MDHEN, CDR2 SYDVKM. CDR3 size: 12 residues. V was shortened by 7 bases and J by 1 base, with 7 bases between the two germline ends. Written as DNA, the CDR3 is TGTGCCAGCAATAGGGGTAACTATGGCTACACCTTC. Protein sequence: CASNRGNYGYTF.

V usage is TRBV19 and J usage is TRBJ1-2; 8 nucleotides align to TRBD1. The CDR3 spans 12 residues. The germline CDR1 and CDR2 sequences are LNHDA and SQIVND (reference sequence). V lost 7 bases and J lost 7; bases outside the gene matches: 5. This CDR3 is CASTPGGFGYTF. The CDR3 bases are TGTGCCAGTACCCCAGGGGGCTTTGGCTACACCTTC.

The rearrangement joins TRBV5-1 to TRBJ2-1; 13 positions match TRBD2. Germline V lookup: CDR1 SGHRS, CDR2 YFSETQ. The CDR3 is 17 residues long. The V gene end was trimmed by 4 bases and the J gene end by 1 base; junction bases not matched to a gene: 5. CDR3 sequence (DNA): TGCGCCAGCAGCCCCGGACTAGCGGGAGCGTCCTACAATGAGCAGTTCTTC. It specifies CASSPGLAGASYNEQFF.

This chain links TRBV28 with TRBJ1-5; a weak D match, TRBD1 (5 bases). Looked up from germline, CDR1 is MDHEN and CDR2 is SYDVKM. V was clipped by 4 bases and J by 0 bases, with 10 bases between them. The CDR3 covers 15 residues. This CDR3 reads CASSWGAASNQPQHF. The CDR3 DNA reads TGTGCCAGCAGTTGGGGCGCGGCTAGCAATCAGCCCCAGCATTTT.

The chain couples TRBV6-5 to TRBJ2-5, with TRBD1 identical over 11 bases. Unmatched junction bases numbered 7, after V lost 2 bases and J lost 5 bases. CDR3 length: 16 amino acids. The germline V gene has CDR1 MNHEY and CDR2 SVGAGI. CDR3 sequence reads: CASSYGQGALGETQYF. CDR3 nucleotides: TGTGCCAGCAGTTACGGACAGGGGGCCCTGGGGGAGACCCAGTACTTC.

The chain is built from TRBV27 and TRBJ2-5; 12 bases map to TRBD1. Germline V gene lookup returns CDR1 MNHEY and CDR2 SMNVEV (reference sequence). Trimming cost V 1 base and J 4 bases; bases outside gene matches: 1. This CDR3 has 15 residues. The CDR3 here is CASSLWDRGRETQYF. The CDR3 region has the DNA TGTGCCAGCAGTTTATGGGACAGGGGGCGAGAGACCCAGTACTTC.

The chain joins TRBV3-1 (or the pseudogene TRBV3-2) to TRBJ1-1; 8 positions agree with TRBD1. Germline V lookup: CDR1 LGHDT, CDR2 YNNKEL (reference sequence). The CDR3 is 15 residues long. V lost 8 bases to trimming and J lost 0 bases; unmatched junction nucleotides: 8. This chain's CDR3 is CASGRQGQVNTEAFF. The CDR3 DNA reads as TGTGCCAGCGGCCGACAGGGGCAGGTGAACACTGAAGCTTTCTTT.

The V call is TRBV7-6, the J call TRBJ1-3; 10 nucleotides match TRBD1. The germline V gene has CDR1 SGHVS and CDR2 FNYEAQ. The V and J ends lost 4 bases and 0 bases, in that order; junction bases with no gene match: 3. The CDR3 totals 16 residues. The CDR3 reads CASSSGQGSSGNTIYF. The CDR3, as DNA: TGTGCCAGCAGCTCGGGACAGGGGAGCTCTGGAAACACCATATATTTT.

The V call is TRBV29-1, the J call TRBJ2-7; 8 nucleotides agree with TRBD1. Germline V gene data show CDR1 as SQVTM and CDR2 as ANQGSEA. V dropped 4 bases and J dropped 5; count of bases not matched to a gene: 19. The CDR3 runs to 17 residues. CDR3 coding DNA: TGCAGCGTTGGACCTGAGTCAGGGGGCAGAGAGTTTAACGAGCAGTACTTC. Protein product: CSVGPESGGREFNEQYF.

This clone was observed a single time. This CDR3 is CASSSLDRGRDGYTF. Written as DNA, the CDR3 is TGTGCCAGCAGTTCCTTAGACAGGGGAAGGGATGGCTACACCTTC. This chain links TRBV28 with TRBJ1-2, with 8 bases lining up with TRBD1. CDR1 is MDHEN and CDR2 is SYDVKM in the germline V gene. This CDR3 is built from 15 residues. V gave up 4 bases and J gave up 6 bases; unmatched junction bases: 10.

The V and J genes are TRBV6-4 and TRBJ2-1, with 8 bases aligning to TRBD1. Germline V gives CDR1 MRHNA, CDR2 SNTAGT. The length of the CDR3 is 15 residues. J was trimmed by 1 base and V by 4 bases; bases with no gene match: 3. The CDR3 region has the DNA TGTGCCAGCAGTGTCGACAGGGGTTCCTACAATGAGCAGTTCTTC. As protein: CASSVDRGSYNEQFF.

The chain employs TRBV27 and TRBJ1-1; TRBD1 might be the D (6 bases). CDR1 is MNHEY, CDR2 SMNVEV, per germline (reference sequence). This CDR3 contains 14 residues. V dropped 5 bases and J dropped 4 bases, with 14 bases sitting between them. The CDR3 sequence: CASSPLQGTTEAFF. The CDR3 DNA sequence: TGTGCCAGCAGTCCATTACAGGGAACCACTGAAGCTTTCTTT.

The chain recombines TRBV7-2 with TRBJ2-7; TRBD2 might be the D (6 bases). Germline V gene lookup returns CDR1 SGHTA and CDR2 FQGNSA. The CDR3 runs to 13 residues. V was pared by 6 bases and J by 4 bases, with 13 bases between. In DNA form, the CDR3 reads TGTGCCAGCAGAGGGCCCGGGGGATACGAGCAGTACTTC. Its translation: CASRGPGGYEQYF.

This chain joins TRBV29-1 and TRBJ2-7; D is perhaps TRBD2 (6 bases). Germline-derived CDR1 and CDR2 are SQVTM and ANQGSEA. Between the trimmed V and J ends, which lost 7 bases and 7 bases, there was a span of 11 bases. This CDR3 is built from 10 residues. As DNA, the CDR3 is TGCAGCGCCTCGGAGGGGGAGCAGTACTTC. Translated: CSASEGEQYF.

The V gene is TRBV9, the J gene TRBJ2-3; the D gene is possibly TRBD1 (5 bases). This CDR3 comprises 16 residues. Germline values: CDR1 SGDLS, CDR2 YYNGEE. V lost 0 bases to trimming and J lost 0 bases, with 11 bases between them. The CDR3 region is CASSVVGRASTDTQYF. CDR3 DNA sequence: TGTGCCAGCAGCGTAGTAGGCAGGGCTAGCACAGATACGCAGTATTTT.

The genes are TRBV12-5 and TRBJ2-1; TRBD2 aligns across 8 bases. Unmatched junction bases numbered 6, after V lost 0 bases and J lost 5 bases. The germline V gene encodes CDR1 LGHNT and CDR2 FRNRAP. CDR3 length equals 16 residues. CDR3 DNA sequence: TGTGCTAGTGGTTTGGTACCAGCGGGAGTTCACAATGAGCAGTTCTTC. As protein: CASGLVPAGVHNEQFF. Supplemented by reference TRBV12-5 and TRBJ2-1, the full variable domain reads DARVTQTPRHKVTEMGQEVTMRCQPILGHNTVFWYRQTMMQGLELLAYFRNRAPLDDSGMPKDRFSAEMPDATLATLKIQPSEPRDSAVYFCASGLVPAGVHNEQFFGPGTRLTVL.

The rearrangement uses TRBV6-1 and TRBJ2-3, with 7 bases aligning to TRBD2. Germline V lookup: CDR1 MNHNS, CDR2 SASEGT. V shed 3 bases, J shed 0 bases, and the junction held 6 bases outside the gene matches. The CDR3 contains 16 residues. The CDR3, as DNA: TGTGCCAGCAGTGAGTCGCTAGCGGTTAGCACAGATACGCAGTATTTT. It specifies CASSESLAVSTDTQYF.

CDR3 nucleotide sequence: TGTGCCAGCAGCTTAGTGGGGACATCCTACAATGAGCAGTTCTTC. It encodes CASSLVGTSYNEQFF. This chain links TRBV7-2 with TRBJ2-1; weak D call: TRBD1 (6 bases). Germline V gene data show CDR1 as SGHTA and CDR2 as FQGNSA. The CDR3 spans 15 residues. V lost 1 base and J 1 base, leaving 8 bases between the germline ends.

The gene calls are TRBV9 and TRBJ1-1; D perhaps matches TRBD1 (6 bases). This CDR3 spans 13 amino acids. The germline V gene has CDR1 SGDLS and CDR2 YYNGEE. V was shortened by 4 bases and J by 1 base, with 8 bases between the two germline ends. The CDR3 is CASSSTGNTEAFF. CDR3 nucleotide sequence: TGTGCCAGCAGCTCGACAGGGAACACTGAAGCTTTCTTT.